The rows below give T cell receptor beta chains drawn from one sample of a study of T-cell memory formation after mild COVID-19. TCRdb reprocessed the 5' RACE reads with MiXCR, giving one entry per CDR3 protein. Seen here are about 320,000 distinct CDR3 sequences, 14% observed once, and the top ten hold around 20%. Material for sequencing was PBMCs or a T cell subset sorted from them (not recorded which). Receptors were obtained from a man younger than 35 who had mild COVID-19 (a few samples of this study predate the infection). Cell type and time point are not known. The CDR3 runs from the conserved cysteine through the conserved F or W. Each record gives: J gene, V gene, D gene, clone size, CDR3 protein, CDR3 DNA. The D gene is left open where the match is weak. Clone size is shown for a subset of rows, as once, few, many or a class of expanded clone.

J: TRBJ2-7; V: TRBV30; D: -; size: -; CDR3: CAWSVYEQYF; DNA: TGTGCCTGGAGCGTCTACGAGCAGTACTTC
J: TRBJ1-3; V: TRBV7-2; D: -; size: few; CDR3: CASSPSSTGYSGNTIYF; DNA: TGTGCCAGCAGCCCTAGCTCCACAGGGTACTCTGGAAACACCATATATTTT
J: TRBJ2-7; V: TRBV7-2; D: -; size: many; CDR3: CASSFQGLAHYEQYF; DNA: TGTGCCAGCAGCTTCCAGGGGCTAGCCCACTACGAGCAGTACTTC
J: TRBJ2-3; V: TRBV9; D: TRBD1; size: -; CDR3: CASSVVGQGGLTDTQYF; DNA: TGTGCCAGCAGCGTAGTCGGACAGGGGGGACTCACAGATACGCAGTATTTT
J: TRBJ2-5; V: TRBV9; D: TRBD2; size: -; CDR3: CASSSPGLAGGETQYF; DNA: TGTGCCAGCAGCTCCCCGGGACTAGCGGGGGGAGAGACCCAGTACTTC
J: TRBJ2-5; V: TRBV29-1; D: TRBD1; size: -; CDR3: CSVGQGQETQYF; DNA: TGCAGCGTTGGACAGGGGCAAGAGACCCAGTACTTC
J: TRBJ2-3; V: TRBV2; D: -; size: -; CDR3: CASSESDTQYF; DNA: TGTGCCAGCAGTGAAAGTGATACGCAGTATTTT
J: TRBJ2-5; V: TRBV7-9; D: -; size: many; CDR3: CASMRGHSQETQYF; DNA: TGTGCCAGTATGAGGGGACATTCCCAAGAGACCCAGTACTTC
J: TRBJ1-2; V: TRBV15; D: -; size: few; CDR3: CATSRGQNYGYTF; DNA: TGTGCCACCAGCAGAGGACAGAACTATGGCTACACCTTC
J: TRBJ1-1; V: TRBV4-1; D: -; size: -; CDR3: CASSRAVGGRAFF; DNA: TGCGCCAGCAGCCGGGCCGTTGGGGGAAGAGCTTTCTTT
J: TRBJ2-5; V: TRBV5-1; D: -; size: many; CDR3: CASSFREPVQETQYF; DNA: TGCGCCAGCAGCTTCCGGGAGCCCGTACAAGAGACCCAGTACTTC
J: TRBJ2-2; V: TRBV29-1; D: -; size: -; CDR3: CSVEWSGELFF; DNA: TGCAGCGTTGAATGGTCCGGGGAGCTGTTTTTT
J: TRBJ2-3; V: TRBV25-1; D: -; size: -; CDR3: CASSEYPTTQYF; DNA: TGTGCCAGCAGTGAGTACCCCACAACGCAGTATTTT
J: TRBJ1-5; V: TRBV7-2; D: -; size: -; CDR3: CASSLMGHNQPQHF; DNA: TGTGCCAGCAGCTTAATGGGACACAATCAGCCCCAGCATTTT
J: TRBJ2-2; V: TRBV15; D: TRBD2; size: -; CDR3: CATSRDGTSGLEELFF; DNA: TGTGCCACCAGCAGAGATGGGACTAGCGGTTTGGAGGAGCTGTTTTTT
J: TRBJ2-5; V: TRBV20-1; D: TRBD1; size: -; CDR3: CSARTHGTGDLETQYF; DNA: TGCAGTGCTAGAACCCACGGAACAGGGGATTTGGAGACCCAGTACTTC
J: TRBJ2-4; V: TRBV9; D: TRBD1; size: -; CDR3: CASSPRQGVGDIQYF; DNA: TGTGCCAGCAGCCCTCGACAGGGGGTAGGAGACATTCAGTACTTC
J: TRBJ2-5; V: TRBV11-2; D: -; size: -; CDR3: CASLEMETQYF; DNA: TGTGCCAGCCTGGAGATGGAGACCCAGTACTTC
J: TRBJ2-1; V: TRBV4-3; D: -; size: -; CDR3: CASSQDRSARNEQFF; DNA: TGCGCCAGCAGCCAAGATCGGTCAGCCCGGAATGAGCAGTTCTTC
J: TRBJ2-1; V: TRBV19; D: -; size: few; CDR3: CASSIRTDLEQFF; DNA: TGTGCCAGTAGTATACGGACAGATCTAGAGCAGTTCTTC
J: TRBJ1-2; V: TRBV15; D: -; size: few; CDR3: CATSRGDKTYGYTF; DNA: TGTGCCACCAGCCGCGGGGACAAAACCTATGGCTACACCTTC
J: TRBJ2-3; V: TRBV6-1; D: -; size: few; CDR3: CASSVGLAWADTQYF; DNA: TGTGCCAGCAGTGTGGGGCTAGCTTGGGCAGATACGCAGTATTTT
J: TRBJ2-4; V: TRBV30; D: -; size: -; CDR3: CAWRGGFRNIQYF; DNA: TGTGCCTGGAGGGGGGGTTTCAGAAACATTCAGTACTTC
J: TRBJ2-7; V: TRBV10-3; D: TRBD1; size: -; CDR3: CAIKGQGSYEQYF; DNA: TGTGCCATCAAGGGACAGGGATCCTACGAGCAGTACTTC
J: TRBJ1-1; V: TRBV6-5; D: -; size: few; CDR3: CASSYEGQGNTEAFF; DNA: TGTGCCAGCAGTTACGAGGGGCAGGGGAACACTGAAGCTTTCTTT
J: TRBJ2-5; V: TRBV5-1; D: TRBD1; size: many; CDR3: CASSGQGAAETQYF; DNA: TGCGCCAGCAGCGGACAGGGGGCAGCGGAGACCCAGTACTTC
J: TRBJ1-1; V: TRBV4-3; D: -; size: -; CDR3: CASSLATGPNTEAFF; DNA: TGCGCCAGCAGCCTTGCGACTGGACCGAACACTGAAGCTTTCTTT
J: TRBJ2-2; V: TRBV7-2; D: TRBD2; size: many; CDR3: CASSFSGGGTGELFF; DNA: TGTGCCAGCAGCTTCAGCGGGGGCGGCACCGGGGAGCTGTTTTTT
J: TRBJ2-5; V: TRBV23-1; D: TRBD2; size: many; CDR3: CASSHGREETQYF; DNA: TGCGCCAGCAGTCATGGGAGGGAGGAGACCCAGTACTTC
J: TRBJ1-2; V: TRBV18; D: -; size: few; CDR3: CASSPREGYTF; DNA: TGTGCCAGCTCACCACGGGAGGGCTACACCTTC
J: TRBJ1-6; V: TRBV12-3/TRBV12-4; D: -; size: many; CDR3: CASTPALGSNNSPLHF; DNA: TGTGCCAGCACTCCCGCTTTGGGCAGTAATAATTCACCCCTCCACTTT
J: TRBJ1-3; V: TRBV7-2; D: -; size: few; CDR3: CASSLVAGDAGSGNTIYF; DNA: TGTGCCAGCAGCTTAGTGGCCGGAGACGCCGGGTCTGGAAACACCATATATTTT
J: TRBJ2-6; V: TRBV6-5; D: TRBD1; size: few; CDR3: CASRNRGPGANVLTF; DNA: TGTGCCAGCAGAAACAGGGGGCCAGGGGCCAACGTCCTGACTTTC
J: TRBJ1-1; V: TRBV2; D: -; size: -; CDR3: CASTPGGIGTEAFF; DNA: TGTGCCAGCACCCCTGGGGGAATAGGAACTGAAGCTTTCTTT
J: TRBJ2-6; V: TRBV27; D: TRBD1; size: -; CDR3: CASRRGQGKAGANVLTF; DNA: TGTGCCAGCAGGAGGGGACAGGGCAAAGCTGGGGCCAACGTCCTGACTTTC
J: TRBJ2-2; V: TRBV11-3; D: -; size: -; CDR3: CASSPLDGTTGELFF; DNA: TGTGCCAGCAGCCCCTTGGACGGAACCACCGGGGAGCTGTTTTTT
J: TRBJ2-5; V: TRBV20-1; D: TRBD1; size: few; CDR3: CSARVDRGQETQYF; DNA: TGCAGTGCTAGAGTTGACAGGGGTCAAGAGACCCAGTACTTC
J: TRBJ2-5; V: TRBV11-2; D: -; size: -; CDR3: CASSFGAQETQYF; DNA: TGTGCCAGCAGCTTTGGGGCCCAAGAGACCCAGTACTTC
J: TRBJ2-1; V: TRBV6-6; D: -; size: few; CDR3: CASSFGGGGNEQFF; DNA: TGTGCCAGCAGTTTCGGAGGGGGCGGGAATGAGCAGTTCTTC
J: TRBJ2-1; V: TRBV6-2/TRBV6-3; D: TRBD2; size: many; CDR3: CASSPARGGGRNEQFF; DNA: TGTGCCAGCAGTCCAGCCCGCGGGGGGGGCCGCAATGAGCAGTTCTTC
J: TRBJ2-5; V: TRBV19; D: TRBD2; size: -; CDR3: CASSIPGTSGKETQYF; DNA: TGTGCCAGTAGTATTCCCGGGACTAGCGGAAAAGAGACCCAGTACTTC
J: TRBJ2-1; V: TRBV12-3/TRBV12-4; D: TRBD2; size: -; CDR3: CASSLAGAVNEQFF; DNA: TGTGCCAGCAGCCTAGCGGGGGCCGTGAATGAGCAGTTCTTC
J: TRBJ1-2; V: TRBV4-1; D: TRBD1; size: few; CDR3: CASSQEVVRGNYGYTF; DNA: TGCGCCAGCAGCCAAGAGGTCGTCAGGGGGAACTATGGCTACACCTTC
J: TRBJ2-3; V: TRBV6-5; D: -; size: -; CDR3: CASRLGRSTDTQYF; DNA: TGTGCCAGCAGACTGGGGAGATCCACAGATACGCAGTATTTT